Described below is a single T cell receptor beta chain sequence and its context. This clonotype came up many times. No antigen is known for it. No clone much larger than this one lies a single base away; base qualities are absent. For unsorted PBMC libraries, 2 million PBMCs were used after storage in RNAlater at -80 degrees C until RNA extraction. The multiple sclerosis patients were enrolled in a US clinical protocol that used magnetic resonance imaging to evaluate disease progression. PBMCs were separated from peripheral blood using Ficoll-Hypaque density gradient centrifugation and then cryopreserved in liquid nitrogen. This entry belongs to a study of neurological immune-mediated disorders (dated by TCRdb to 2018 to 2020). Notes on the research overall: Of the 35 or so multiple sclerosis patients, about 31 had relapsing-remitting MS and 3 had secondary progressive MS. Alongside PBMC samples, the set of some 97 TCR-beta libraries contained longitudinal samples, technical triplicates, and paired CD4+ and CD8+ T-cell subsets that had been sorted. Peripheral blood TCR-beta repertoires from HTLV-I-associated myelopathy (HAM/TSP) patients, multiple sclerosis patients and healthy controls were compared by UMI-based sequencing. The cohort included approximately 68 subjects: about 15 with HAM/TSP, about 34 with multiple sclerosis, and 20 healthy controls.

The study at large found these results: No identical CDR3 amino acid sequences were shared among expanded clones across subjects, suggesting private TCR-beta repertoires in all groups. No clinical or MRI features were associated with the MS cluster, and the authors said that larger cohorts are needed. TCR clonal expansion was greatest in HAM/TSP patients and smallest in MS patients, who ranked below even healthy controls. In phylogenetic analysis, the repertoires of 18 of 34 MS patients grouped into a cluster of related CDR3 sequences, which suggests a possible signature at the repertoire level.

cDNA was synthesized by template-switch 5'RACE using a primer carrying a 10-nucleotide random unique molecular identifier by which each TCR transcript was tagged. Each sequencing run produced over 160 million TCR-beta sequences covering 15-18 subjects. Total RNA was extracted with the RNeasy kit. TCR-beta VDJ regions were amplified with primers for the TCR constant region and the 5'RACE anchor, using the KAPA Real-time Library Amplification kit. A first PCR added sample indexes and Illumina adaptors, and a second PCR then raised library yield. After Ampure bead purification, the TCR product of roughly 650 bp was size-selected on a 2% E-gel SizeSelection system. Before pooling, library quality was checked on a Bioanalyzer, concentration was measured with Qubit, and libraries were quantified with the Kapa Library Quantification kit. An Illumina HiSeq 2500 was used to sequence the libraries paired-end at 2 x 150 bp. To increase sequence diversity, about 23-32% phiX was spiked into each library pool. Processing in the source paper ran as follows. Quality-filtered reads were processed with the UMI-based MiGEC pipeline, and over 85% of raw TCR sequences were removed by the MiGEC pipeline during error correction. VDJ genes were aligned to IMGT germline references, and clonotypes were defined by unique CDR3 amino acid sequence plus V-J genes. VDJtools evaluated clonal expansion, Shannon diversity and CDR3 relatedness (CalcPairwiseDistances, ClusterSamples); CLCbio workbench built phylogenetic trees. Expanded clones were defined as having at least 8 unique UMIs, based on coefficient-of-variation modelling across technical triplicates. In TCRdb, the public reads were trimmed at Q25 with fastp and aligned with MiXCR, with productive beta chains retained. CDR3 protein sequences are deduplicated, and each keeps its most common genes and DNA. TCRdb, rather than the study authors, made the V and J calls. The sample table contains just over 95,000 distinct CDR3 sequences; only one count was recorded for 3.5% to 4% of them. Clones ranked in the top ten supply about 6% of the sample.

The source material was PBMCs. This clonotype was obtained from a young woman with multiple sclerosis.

The bases read TGCAGTGCCATGAGTACCACGGGGGTAGAGACCCAGTACTTC. This translates into CSAMSTTGVETQYF. The chain employs TRBV20-1 and TRBJ2-5; a weak D assignment points to TRBD2 (6 bases agree). The CDR3 goes from the cysteine to the phenylalanine over 14 residues. Only the CDR3 portion is preserved as DNA: 42 bases, with reading frame beginning at the first base. The V end loses 6 bases and the J end loses 4 bases, and a stretch of 18 bases separates them. The germline V gene (reference sequence) specifies DFQATT as CDR1 and SNEGSKA as CDR2.